The 10 T cell receptor beta chains given below trace back to one sample, sequenced in a study of OX40 agonist ivuxolimab in advanced cancers. Sequenced by immunoSEQ multiplex PCR; TCRdb stores in-frame clones only, minus some. Of fewer than 85,000 clones listed, 92% are singletons. The sample here was CD4+ or CD8+ T cells sorted from blood, taken in a trial of the OX40 agonist ivuxolimab. These receptors were taken from an adult with an advanced solid tumor such as melanoma, head and neck, liver or kidney cancer.

The chain recombines TRBV7-3 with TRBJ2-1; 10 nucleotides align to TRBD2. Unmatched junction bases numbered 5, after V lost 5 bases and J lost 10 bases. The CDR3 covers 13 residues. Per the germline V gene, CDR1 is SGHTA and CDR2 is FQGTGA. CDR3 DNA sequence: TGTGCCAGCAGCGTGCTAGCGGGGGTAGAGCAGTTCTTC. Amino acid sequence: CASSVLAGVEQFF.

V usage is TRBV9 and J usage is TRBJ2-1; TRBD1 or TRBD2 may be the D gene (5 bases each). This CDR3 has 14 residues. Germline V gene sequence: CDR1 SGDLS, CDR2 YYNGEE. The V and J ends lost 7 bases and 0 bases respectively, with 11 bases between them. DNA for the CDR3: TGTGCCAGCTCGGGGCGAAGCTCCTACAATGAGCAGTTCTTC. Protein: CASSGRSSYNEQFF.

Turning to this clone: Distinct nucleotide sequences in the sample also encode this CDR3. The chain combines TRBV6-5 with TRBJ1-5, with 7 bases lining up with TRBD1. The CDR3 sequence is 13 residues long. The V and J ends lost 5 bases and 4 bases, in that order; junction bases with no gene match: 2. Germline V lookup: CDR1 MNHEY, CDR2 SVGAGI. In DNA, the CDR3 is TGTGCCAGCAGTCGGACAGGTAATCAGCCCCAGCATTTT. Translating gives CASSRTGNQPQHF.

V usage is TRBV7-2 and J usage is TRBJ2-3; 11 nucleotides agree with TRBD2. The CDR3 sequence is 16 residues long. With V trimmed by 5 bases and J by 0 bases, 4 bases remained unmatched. Germline lookup yields CDR1 SGHTA and CDR2 FQGNSA. The CDR3 DNA reads as TGTGCCAGCAGCAATCGACTAGCGGGAAGCACAGATACGCAGTATTTT. It yields the protein CASSNRLAGSTDTQYF.

CDR3 in amino acids: CASSLRGVLETQYF. CDR3 coding DNA: TGTGCCAGCAGCCTAAGAGGGGTTTTGGAGACCCAGTACTTC. This rearrangement joins TRBV11-2 to TRBJ2-5, with D perhaps TRBD1 or TRBD2 (5 bases each). The germline V gene encodes CDR1 SGHAT and CDR2 FQNNGV. The CDR3 totals 14 residues. V shed 5 bases and J shed 5 bases, with 15 bases lying between them. The variable domain in full, completed from reference TRBV11-2 and TRBJ2-5, reads EAGVAQSPRYKIIEKRQSVAFWCNPISGHATLYWYQQILGQGPKLLIQFQNNGVVDDSQLPKDRFSAERLKGVDSTLKIQPAKLEDSAVYLCASSLRGVLETQYFGPGTRLLVL.

V usage is TRBV4-3 and J usage is TRBJ2-1, with 9 nucleotides matching TRBD1. The germline V gene has CDR1 LGHNA and CDR2 YSLEER. V shed 4 bases, J shed 4 bases, and the junction held 8 bases outside the gene matches. This CDR3 spans 16 amino acids. The DNA for the CDR3 is TGCGCCAGCAGCCGTTTACAGGGGGCGGAATACAATGAGCAGTTCTTC. Its protein product is CASSRLQGAEYNEQFF.

The gene calls are TRBV27 and TRBJ2-7; the D is unclear. The V end lost 5 bases, the J end lost 6 bases, and 14 bases lay between the germline ends. The length of the CDR3 is 13 residues. Germline-derived CDR1 and CDR2 are MNHEY and SMNVEV (reference sequence). CDR3 in amino acids: CASSIQGPLEQYF. CDR3 sequence (DNA): TGTGCCAGCAGTATACAAGGGCCCCTCGAGCAGTACTTC.

V usage is TRBV27 and J usage is TRBJ2-5, with 7 nucleotides matching TRBD2. Per the germline V gene, CDR1 is MNHEY and CDR2 is SMNVEV (reference sequence). Losses at the gene ends were 10 bases for V and 7 bases for J; bases not matched to a gene: 12. The CDR3 runs 13 residues. Written as DNA, the CDR3 is TGTGCCAATCTGGGGGGGAGCGGTGGGACCCAGTACTTC. Translated, it gives CANLGGSGGTQYF.

The gene calls are TRBV7-2 and TRBJ2-7, with TRBD1 identical over 9 bases. Germline V gives CDR1 SGHTA, CDR2 FQGNSA. The CDR3 has 16 residues. V was clipped by 3 bases and J by 0 bases; unmatched bases: 6. CDR3 loop: CASSFTGTGISYEQYF. The CDR3 DNA is TGTGCCAGCAGCTTTACCGGGACAGGGATCTCCTACGAGCAGTACTTC.

The chain combines TRBV9 with TRBJ2-7; a possible D gene is TRBD1 (5 bases). V lost 4 bases and J lost 2, with 22 bases in between. This CDR3 comprises 17 residues. Germline loops: CDR1 SGDLS, CDR2 YYNGEE. The DNA for the CDR3 is TGTGCCAGCAGCCCGGGTGGGGCGTCTAGGACGCCCTACGAGCAGTACTTC. Translation: CASSPGGASRTPYEQYF.